This TCR beta chain was profiled in a study of shared clonotypes between healthy human individuals. Findings and caveats of the study: Expectations were that clonotype sharing among donors would be affected by sequencing depth. Of the naive CD4 clonotypes, roughly 5.2% were shared across four donors. Naive subsets typically showed greater estimated richness than memory subsets. Blood alone was sampled, and tissue repertoires likely differ.

Details on this clone: Its antigen is unknown.

The method was immunoSEQ multiplex PCR; TCRdb's version includes in-frame clones alone and lacks a portion of them. Found here are about 2 million clones, less than 95% of them singletons; the top ten hold 1.2%. Germline V gene sequence: CDR1 SGHRS, CDR2 YFSETQ. The V gene lost 3 bases and the J gene lost 7 bases, with 7 bases spanning the gap. The CDR3 runs 12 residues. CD8 cells regarded as naive lacked CD45RO, were positively chosen for CCR7, and omitted terminally differentiated effector memory CD45RA+ cells. The rearrangement links TRBV5-1 to TRBJ2-2; D is unclear. The source is a man aged 18 to 30 in good health. Sequenced material: naive CD8+ T cells sorted from blood. CDR3 sequence (DNA): TGCGCCAGCAGCTGGAATAACGGGGAGCTGTTTTTT. Protein: CASSWNNGELFF.